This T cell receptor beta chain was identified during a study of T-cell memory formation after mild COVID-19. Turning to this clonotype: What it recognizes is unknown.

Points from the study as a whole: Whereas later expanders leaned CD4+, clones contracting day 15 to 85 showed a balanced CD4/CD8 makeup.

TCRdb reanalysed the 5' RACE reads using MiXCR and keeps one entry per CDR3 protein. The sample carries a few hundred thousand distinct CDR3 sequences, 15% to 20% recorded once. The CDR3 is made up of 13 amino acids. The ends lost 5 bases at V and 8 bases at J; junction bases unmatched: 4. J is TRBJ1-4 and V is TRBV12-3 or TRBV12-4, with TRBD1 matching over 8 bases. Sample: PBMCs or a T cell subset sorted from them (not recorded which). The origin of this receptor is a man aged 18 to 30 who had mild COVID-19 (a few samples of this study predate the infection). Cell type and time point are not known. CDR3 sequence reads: CASSSQGAEKLFF. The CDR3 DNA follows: TGTGCCAGCAGTAGTCAGGGGGCGGAAAAACTGTTTTTT.